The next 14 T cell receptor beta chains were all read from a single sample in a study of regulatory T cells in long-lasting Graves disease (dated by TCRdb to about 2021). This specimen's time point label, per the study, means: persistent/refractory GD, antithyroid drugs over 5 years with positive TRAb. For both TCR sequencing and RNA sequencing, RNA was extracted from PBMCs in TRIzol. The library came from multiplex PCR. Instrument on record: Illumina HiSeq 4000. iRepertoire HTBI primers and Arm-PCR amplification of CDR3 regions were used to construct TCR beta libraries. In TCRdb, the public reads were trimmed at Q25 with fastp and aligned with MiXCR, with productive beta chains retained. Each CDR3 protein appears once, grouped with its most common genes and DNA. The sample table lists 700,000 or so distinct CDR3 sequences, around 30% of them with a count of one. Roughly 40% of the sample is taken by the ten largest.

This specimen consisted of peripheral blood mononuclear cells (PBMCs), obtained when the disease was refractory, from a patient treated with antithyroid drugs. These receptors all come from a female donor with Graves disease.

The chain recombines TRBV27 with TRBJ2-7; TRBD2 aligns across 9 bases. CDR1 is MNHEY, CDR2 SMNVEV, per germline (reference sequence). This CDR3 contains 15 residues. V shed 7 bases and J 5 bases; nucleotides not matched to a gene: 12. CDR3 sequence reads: CASNLAGSGSDEQYF. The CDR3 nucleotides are TGTGCCAGCAACCTCGCCGGTAGCGGGAGTGACGAGCAGTACTTC.

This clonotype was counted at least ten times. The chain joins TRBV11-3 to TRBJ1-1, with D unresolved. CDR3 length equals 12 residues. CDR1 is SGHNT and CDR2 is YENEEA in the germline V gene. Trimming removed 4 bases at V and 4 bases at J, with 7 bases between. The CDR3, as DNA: TGTGCCAGCAGCTCCAAAGGCACTGAAGCTTTCTTT. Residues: CASSSKGTEAFF.

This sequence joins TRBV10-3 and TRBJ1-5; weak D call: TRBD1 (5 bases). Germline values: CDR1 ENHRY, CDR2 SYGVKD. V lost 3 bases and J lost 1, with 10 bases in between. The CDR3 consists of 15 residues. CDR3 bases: TGTGCCATCAGTGATAAGGGGCGCAGCAATCAGCCCCAGCATTTT. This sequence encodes CAISDKGRSNQPQHF.

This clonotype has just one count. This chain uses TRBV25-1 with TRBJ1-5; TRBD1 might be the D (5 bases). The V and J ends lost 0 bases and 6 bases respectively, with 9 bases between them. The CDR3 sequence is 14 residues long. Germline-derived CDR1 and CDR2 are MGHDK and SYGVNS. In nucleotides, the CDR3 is TGTGCCAGCAGTGAATATGGGGGAAGTCAGCCCCAGCATTTT. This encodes CASSEYGGSQPQHF. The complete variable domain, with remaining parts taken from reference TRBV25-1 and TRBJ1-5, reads EADIYQTPRYLVIGTGKKITLECSQTMGHDKMYWYQQDPGMELHLIHYSYGVNSTEKGDLSSESTVSRIRTEHFPLTLESARPSHTSQYLCASSEYGGSQPQHFGDGTRLSIL.

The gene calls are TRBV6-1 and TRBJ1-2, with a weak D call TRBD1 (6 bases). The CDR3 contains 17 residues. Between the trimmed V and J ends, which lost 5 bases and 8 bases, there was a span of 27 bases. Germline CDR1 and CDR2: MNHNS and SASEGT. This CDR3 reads CASSQTGLPGMRRGYTF. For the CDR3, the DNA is TGTGCCAGCAGTCAGACAGGACTGCCGGGAATGAGGCGGGGCTACACCTTC.

The CDR3: CATSREGQGYTEAFF. The CDR3, as DNA: TGTGCCACCAGCAGAGAGGGGCAGGGGTACACTGAAGCTTTCTTT. The V call is TRBV15, the J call TRBJ1-1; perhaps TRBD1 as D (6 bases). V was trimmed by 0 bases and J by 3 bases, leaving 11 bases between them. Germline CDR1 and CDR2: LNHNV and YYDKDF (reference sequence). This CDR3 has 15 amino acids.

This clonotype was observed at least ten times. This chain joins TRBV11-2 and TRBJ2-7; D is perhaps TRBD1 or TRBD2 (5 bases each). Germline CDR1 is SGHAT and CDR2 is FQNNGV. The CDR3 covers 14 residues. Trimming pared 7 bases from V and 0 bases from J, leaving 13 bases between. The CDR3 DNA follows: TGTGCCAGCACCACGGGGCCGCTCTCCTACGAGCAGTACTTC. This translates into CASTTGPLSYEQYF.

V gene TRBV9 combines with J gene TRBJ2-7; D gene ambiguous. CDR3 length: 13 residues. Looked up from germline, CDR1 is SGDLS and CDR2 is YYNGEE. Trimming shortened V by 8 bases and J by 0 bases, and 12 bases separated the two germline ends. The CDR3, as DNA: TGTGCCAGTGGTCCCGCTCTCTCCTACGAGCAGTACTTC. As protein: CASGPALSYEQYF.

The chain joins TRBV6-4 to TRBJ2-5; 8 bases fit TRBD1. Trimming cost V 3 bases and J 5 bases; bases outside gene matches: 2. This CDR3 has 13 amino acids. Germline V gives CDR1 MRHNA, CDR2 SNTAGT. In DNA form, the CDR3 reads TGTGCCAGCAGTGAGACAGGGGACGAGACCCAGTACTTC. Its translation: CASSETGDETQYF.

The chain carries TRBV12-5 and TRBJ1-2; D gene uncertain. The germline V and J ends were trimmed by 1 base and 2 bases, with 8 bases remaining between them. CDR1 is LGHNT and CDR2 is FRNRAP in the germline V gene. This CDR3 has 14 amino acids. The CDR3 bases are TGTGCTAGTGGTTTGGGAACAGAAAACTATGGCTACACCTTC. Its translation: CASGLGTENYGYTF.

The CDR3 sequence is CASSYSGAAFF. The CDR3 DNA follows: TGTGCCAGCAGTTATAGTGGGGCCGCTTTCTTT. The chain couples TRBV6-9 to TRBJ1-1; D may be TRBD1 (5 bases). Germline loops: CDR1 MNHGY, CDR2 SVAAGI. Trimming cost V 2 bases and J 11 bases, with 9 bases left between them. The CDR3 covers 11 residues.

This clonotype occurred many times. CDR3 protein: CASTGRGQPQHF. In nucleotides, the CDR3 is TGTGCCAGCACGGGGCGCGGTCAGCCCCAGCATTTT. J is TRBJ1-5 and V is TRBV12-3 or TRBV12-4, with D perhaps TRBD1 (5 bases). The CDR3 contains 12 residues. Trimming left V 7 bases short and J 6 bases short, with 10 bases between.

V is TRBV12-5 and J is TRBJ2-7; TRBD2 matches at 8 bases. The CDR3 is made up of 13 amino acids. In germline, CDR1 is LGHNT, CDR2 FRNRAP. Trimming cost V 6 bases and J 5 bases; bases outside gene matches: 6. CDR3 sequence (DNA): TGTGCTAGTGGCCCCGGGACTAGAGACGAGCAGTACTTC. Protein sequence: CASGPGTRDEQYF.

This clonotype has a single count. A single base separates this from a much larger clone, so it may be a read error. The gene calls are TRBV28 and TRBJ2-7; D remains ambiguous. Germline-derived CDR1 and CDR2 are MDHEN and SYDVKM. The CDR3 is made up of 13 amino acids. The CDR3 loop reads CASISANPLELYF. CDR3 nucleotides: TGTGCCAGCATATCAGCGAACCCCCTCGAGCTGTACTTC.